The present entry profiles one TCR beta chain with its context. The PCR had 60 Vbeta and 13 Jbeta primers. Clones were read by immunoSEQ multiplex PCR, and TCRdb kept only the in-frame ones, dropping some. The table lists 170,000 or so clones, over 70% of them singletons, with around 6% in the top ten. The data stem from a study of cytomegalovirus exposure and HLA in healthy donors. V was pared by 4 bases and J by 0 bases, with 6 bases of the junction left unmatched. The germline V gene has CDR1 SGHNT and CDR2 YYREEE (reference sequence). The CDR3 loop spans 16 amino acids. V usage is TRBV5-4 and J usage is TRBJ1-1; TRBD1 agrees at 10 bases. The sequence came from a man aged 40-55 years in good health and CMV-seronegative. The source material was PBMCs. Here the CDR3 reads CASSKETGGLNTEAFF. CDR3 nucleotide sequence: TGTGCCAGCAGCAAGGAGACAGGGGGCCTGAACACTGAAGCTTTCTTT. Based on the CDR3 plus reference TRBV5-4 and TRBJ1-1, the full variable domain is ETGVTQSPTHLIKTRGQQVTLRCSSQSGHNTVSWYQQALGQGPQFIFQYYREEENGRGNFPPRFSGLQFPNYSSELNVNALELDDSALYLCASSKETGGLNTEAFFGQGTRLTVV.